One sample yielded the 13 T cell receptor beta chains listed below, sequenced in a study of blood T cell repertoires in COVID-19. Profiling relied on immunoSEQ multiplex PCR, and the TCRdb table lists in-frame clones only, not all of them. The sample yields approximately 180,000 clones, approximately 90% seen once. Sequencing used peripheral blood. These receptors were collected from a man between 50 and 59 years old with acute or convalescent COVID-19.

The V gene is TRBV27, the J gene TRBJ1-1; D remains unclear. CDR3 length: 12 residues. Germline V gene lookup returns CDR1 MNHEY and CDR2 SMNVEV (reference sequence). Between the trimmed V and J ends, which lost 7 bases and 5 bases, there was a span of 11 bases. Here the CDR3 DNA reads TGTGCCAGCAAGGCAGGTTGGACTGAAGCTTTCTTT. It encodes CASKAGWTEAFF.

The chain recombines TRBV28 with TRBJ1-1; D perhaps matches TRBD1 (6 bases). Germline V gives CDR1 MDHEN, CDR2 SYDVKM. The CDR3 spans 14 residues. Between the trimmed V and J ends, which lost 7 bases and 0 bases, there was a span of 12 bases. The CDR3 DNA follows: TGTGCCAGCACTCCGACAGGAGTGAACACTGAAGCTTTCTTT. Its protein is CASTPTGVNTEAFF.

On this clone itself: Other DNA sequences in the same sample also yield this CDR3. The rearrangement joins TRBV5-1 to TRBJ2-3, with D uncertain. V was trimmed by 0 bases and J by 0 bases, leaving 5 bases between them. This CDR3 is 14 amino acids long. The germline CDR1 and CDR2 sequences are SGHRS and YFSETQ. The CDR3 reads CASSLGGSTDTQYF. The CDR3 DNA is TGCGCCAGCAGCTTGGGCGGAAGCACAGATACGCAGTATTTT.

The chain couples TRBV4-2 to TRBJ2-7, with D maybe TRBD1 (6 bases). Germline V CDR1 and CDR2: LGHNA, YNFKEQ. The CDR3 loop spans 18 amino acids. V was cut by 0 bases and J by 4 bases, with 22 bases left in between. The DNA for the CDR3 is TGTGCCAGCAGCCAAGATCAGAATGTACAGGGTCTGTCTTACGAGCAGTACTTC. It encodes CASSQDQNVQGLSYEQYF.

This clone was observed a single time. The chain couples TRBV7-2 to TRBJ2-7, with TRBD1 matching 9 bases. V shed 4 bases, J shed 0 bases, and the junction held 16 bases outside the gene matches. Germline values: CDR1 SGHTA, CDR2 FQGNSA. The CDR3 is made up of 19 amino acids. In DNA form, the CDR3 reads TGTGCCAGCAGCTCCGGGACAGGGAATTTACGTTTAGGCTCCTACGAGCAGTACTTC. Its protein product is CASSSGTGNLRLGSYEQYF.

This chain joins TRBV19 and TRBJ1-1; D gene ambiguous. The CDR3 runs to 13 residues. Per germline, CDR1 LNHDA and CDR2 SQIVND (reference sequence). The V and J ends lost 9 bases and 3 bases respectively, with 14 bases between them. The CDR3 spells CASRRLPDTEAFF. The CDR3 DNA reads as TGTGCCAGCAGGAGGCTCCCGGACACTGAAGCTTTCTTT.

The chain links TRBV6-5 to TRBJ2-2; 7 bases align to TRBD2. The junction had 8 bases not matched to a gene; V was cut back by 2 bases and J by 5 bases. CDR1 and CDR2 from the germline V gene are MNHEY and SVGAGI. This CDR3 has 16 amino acids. CDR3 nucleotides: TGTGCCAGCAGTTACGTGACGGGAGGAGGTACCGGGGAGCTGTTTTTT. It yields the protein CASSYVTGGGTGELFF.

The CDR3, as DNA: TGTGCCAGCAGTACAACAGGTTTGGAGAATTCACCCCTCCACTTT. This codes for CASSTTGLENSPLHF. The chain couples TRBV6-6 to TRBJ1-6; weak D call: TRBD1 (5 bases). Germline V lookup: CDR1 MNHNY, CDR2 SVGAGI (reference sequence). V was trimmed by 5 bases and J by 7 bases, leaving 15 bases between them. This CDR3 contains 15 residues.

The chain links TRBV28 to TRBJ1-2, with D possibly matching TRBD1 (6 bases). Germline V CDR1 and CDR2: MDHEN, SYDVKM. The V and J ends lost 5 bases and 4 bases respectively, with 11 bases between them. This CDR3 spans 13 amino acids. The CDR3 reads CASSVTGFYGYTF. CDR3 bases: TGTGCCAGCAGTGTAACAGGGTTCTATGGCTACACCTTC.

This clone appeared once. The genes are TRBV3-1 (or the pseudogene TRBV3-2) and TRBJ2-3; D is possibly TRBD1 (6 bases). Trimming took 2 bases from V and 1 from J, leaving 10 bases between them. This CDR3 region has 15 residues. Germline CDR1 reads LGHDT; CDR2 reads YNNKEL (reference sequence). The CDR3 coding sequence is TGTGCCAGCAGCCAAACAGGGACCGGCACAGATACGCAGTATTTT. Translating it yields CASSQTGTGTDTQYF.

The table lists this clone with a count of one. This chain joins TRBV7-9 and TRBJ1-3, with 12 nucleotides matching TRBD1. Germline CDR1 reads SEHNR; CDR2 reads FQNEAQ (reference sequence). The CDR3 has 19 amino acids. The V gene end was trimmed by 5 bases and the J gene end by 0 bases; junction bases not matched to a gene: 11. The CDR3 loop is CASSRVPGQGASSGNTIYF. CDR3 DNA: TGTGCCAGCAGCCGAGTACCGGGACAGGGGGCGAGCTCTGGAAACACCATATATTTT.

Remarks on this clone: The sample has other DNA sequences that encode this CDR3 too. The J gene is TRBJ2-2, the V gene TRBV11-2; 8 bases align to TRBD1. Germline V CDR1 and CDR2: SGHAT, FQNNGV. V was pared by 7 bases and J by 6 bases, with 1 base of the junction left unmatched. This CDR3 contains 12 residues. CDR3 DNA sequence: TGTGCCAGCAACAGGGGGGCCGGGGAGCTGTTTTTT. Its translation is CASNRGAGELFF.

The chain employs TRBV6-2 or TRBV6-3 and TRBJ2-1, with 16 bases aligning to TRBD2. Germline assignment: CDR1 MNHEY and CDR2 SVGEGT. Trimming cost V 5 bases and J 7 bases; bases outside gene matches: 8. CDR3 length equals 17 residues. DNA of the CDR3: TGTGCCAGCAGTCCCCCGGGACTAGCGGGGGGGCGAAATGAGCAGTTCTTC. Its protein product is CASSPPGLAGGRNEQFF.